This T cell receptor beta chain was sequenced for a study of T cells after yellow fever vaccination. Study results and caveats: Post-booster samples contained most primary-vaccination clones (more than 95% CD4, almost 90% CD8).

This clonotype appeared many times. Its antigen remains unidentified. Germline V lookup: CDR1 MNHNS, CDR2 SASEGT. V lost 3 bases to trimming and J lost 13 bases, with 19 bases between them. The CDR3 is 14 residues long. The study made its TCR cDNA through 5'RACE template switching. That step introduced a universal primer site along with UMIs. A single record per CDR3 protein comes from TCRdb applying MiXCR to the 5' RACE reads. The table has 100,000 to 150,000 distinct CDR3 sequences, 7.5% to 10% seen once. This TCR derives from a man aged 18 to 29 who received the YFV17D yellow fever vaccine. Sequencing used CD8+ T cells sorted from PBMCs, obtained on the day of the yellow fever booster vaccination. The rearrangement joins TRBV6-1 to TRBJ2-4, with D perhaps TRBD1 (6 bases). For the CDR3, the DNA is TGTGCCAGCAGTGATGTTACAGGGCCCCGTCCCCAGTACTTC. Translating gives CASSDVTGPRPQYF.